This T cell receptor (beta chain) was captured in a study of blood T cells in healthy people across ages. The CDR3 sequence is 13 residues long. The germline gives CDR1 DFQATT, CDR2 SNEGSKA (reference sequence). V gave up 5 bases and J gave up 4 bases; unmatched junction bases: 7. A second PCR of roughly 7 to 11 cycles used a sample-barcoded 5' primer and a J-beta primer mix. TCRdb analysed the 5' RACE reads with MiXCR anew, one entry per CDR3 protein. The data hold under 750,000 distinct CDR3 sequences, with less than 60% observed a single time. The source material was blood. V usage is TRBV20-1 and J usage is TRBJ2-5, with 7 positions matching TRBD1. This sequence was found in a man at least 80 years old in good health. CDR3 sequence reads: CSAAGGNIETQYF. CDR3 nucleotide sequence: TGCAGTGCTGCAGGGGGTAATATAGAGACCCAGTACTTC.